The 26 T cell receptor beta chains given below trace back to one sample, sequenced in a study of blood T cell repertoires in COVID-19. Method: immunoSEQ multiplex PCR; TCRdb's copy keeps in-frame clones and lacks some. The sample shows 300,000 to 450,000 clones, more than 75% of them seen only once. The material sequenced was PBMCs or T cells enriched from blood (not recorded which). The source is a woman in her twenties or thirties who had recovered from COVID-19.

This chain joins TRBV2 and TRBJ2-7; possibly TRBD1 for D (5 bases). The CDR3 loop spans 13 amino acids. Trimming stripped 4 bases from V and 5 bases from J, with 12 bases between. Germline V gene data show CDR1 as SNHLY and CDR2 as FYNNEI. In DNA form, the CDR3 reads TGTGCCAGCAGTGGTCAGGGTACCCACGAGCAGTACTTC. Its translation: CASSGQGTHEQYF.

A single count supports this clone. J is TRBJ2-7 and V is TRBV5-4, with 7 nucleotides matching TRBD2. V was pared by 3 bases and J by 6 bases, with 12 bases of the junction left unmatched. The CDR3 runs 15 residues. The germline gives CDR1 SGHNT, CDR2 YYREEE (reference sequence). In nucleotides, the CDR3 is TGTGCCAGCAGCTCCCGAATAAAGAGCGGGGTCGAGCAGTACTTC. This gives the protein CASSSRIKSGVEQYF.

The chain employs TRBV6-1 and TRBJ1-5; 10 bases align to TRBD1. This CDR3 region has 16 residues. CDR1 and CDR2 from the germline V gene are MNHNS and SASEGT. V trimming: 0 bases; J trimming: 6 bases; junction bases outside the gene matches: 5. The CDR3 nucleotides are TGTGCCAGCAGTGAAGCGACAGGGGGCCTAGGTCAGCCCCAGCATTTT. As protein: CASSEATGGLGQPQHF.

The V and J genes are TRBV18 and TRBJ2-3; TRBD2 matches 13 bases. This CDR3 region has 17 residues. Germline CDR1 reads KGHSH; CDR2 reads LQKENI. Losses at the gene ends were 2 bases for V and 0 bases for J; bases not matched to a gene: 2. CDR3 sequence (DNA): TGTGCCAGCTCACCAACTAGCGGGGGGGCTAGCACAGATACGCAGTATTTT. Its translation is CASSPTSGGASTDTQYF.

As DNA, the CDR3 is TGTGCCATCAGTGGTAGCGGCAGCTCCTACAATGAGCAGTTCTTC. Amino acids: CAISGSGSSYNEQFF. The chain is built from TRBV10-3 and TRBJ2-1; perhaps TRBD2 as D (6 bases). CDR1 is ENHRY and CDR2 is SYGVKD in the germline V gene. The germline V and J ends were trimmed by 4 bases and 0 bases, with 10 bases remaining between them. The CDR3 has 15 residues.

The rearrangement links TRBV6-2 or TRBV6-3 to TRBJ1-2, with 7 bases that match TRBD1. Per the germline V gene, CDR1 is MNHEY and CDR2 is SVGEGT. The ends lost 3 bases at V and 4 bases at J; junction bases unmatched: 11. CDR3 size: 16 residues. Written as DNA, the CDR3 is TGTGCCAGCAGTTATGGCGACAGGGACCTGTTCTATGGCTACACCTTC. This encodes CASSYGDRDLFYGYTF.

The J gene is TRBJ1-4, the V gene TRBV6-2 or TRBV6-3; D unclear. This CDR3 spans 13 amino acids. Trimming shortened V by 2 bases and J by 6 bases, and 7 bases separated the two germline ends. The germline V gene encodes CDR1 MNHEY and CDR2 SVGEGT. For the CDR3, the DNA is TGTGCCAGCAGTTACGCGCTCGATGAAAAACTGTTTTTT. This sequence encodes CASSYALDEKLFF.

This rearrangement joins TRBV5-4 to TRBJ2-1, with D possibly TRBD2 on 5 matching bases. V was trimmed by 4 bases and J by 9 bases, leaving 23 bases between them. The CDR3 runs 16 residues. The germline V gene has CDR1 SGHNT and CDR2 YYREEE (reference sequence). CDR3 sequence reads: CASSPWTGMTYSEQFF. CDR3 DNA sequence: TGTGCCAGCAGCCCGTGGACGGGGATGACCTATAGTGAGCAGTTCTTC.

CDR3 in amino acids: CASSLASSEGQPQHF. DNA for the CDR3: TGTGCCAGCAGCTTAGCTTCGTCGGAGGGTCAGCCCCAGCATTTT. The chain links TRBV7-2 to TRBJ1-5; no clear D gene. Germline V lookup: CDR1 SGHTA, CDR2 FQGNSA. This CDR3 has 15 residues. V was trimmed by 0 bases and J by 6 bases, leaving 12 bases between them. Supplemented by reference TRBV7-2 and TRBJ1-5, the full variable domain reads GAGVSQSPSNKVTEKGKDVELRCDPISGHTALYWYRQSLGQGLEFLIYFQGNSAPDKSGLPSDRFSAERTGGSVSTLTIQRTQQEDSAVYLCASSLASSEGQPQHFGDGTRLSIL.

The chain has TRBV9 and TRBJ1-2; TRBD1 matches at 7 bases. The V gene end was trimmed by 3 bases and the J gene end by 7 bases; junction bases not matched to a gene: 0. This CDR3 has 11 amino acids. Germline V gene sequence: CDR1 SGDLS, CDR2 YYNGEE. CDR3 in DNA: TGTGCCAGCAGCGACAGGGGTGGCTACACCTTC. It codes for CASSDRGGYTF.

This chain uses TRBV5-4 with TRBJ2-1; TRBD2 might be the D (6 bases). CDR1 is SGHNT, CDR2 YYREEE, per germline (reference sequence). This CDR3 region has 17 residues. V dropped 3 bases and J dropped 1 base, with 17 bases sitting between them. The CDR3 loop is CASSSPGGETSYNEQFF. CDR3 in DNA: TGTGCCAGCAGCTCCCCCGGCGGGGAGACTTCCTACAATGAGCAGTTCTTC.

Here the CDR3 reads CASSARQGTGNQPQHF. In DNA, the CDR3 is TGTGCCAGCAGTGCAAGACAGGGAACGGGCAATCAGCCCCAGCATTTT. The rearrangement joins TRBV6-1 to TRBJ1-5; 7 bases agree with TRBD1. CDR3 length: 16 residues. Germline V lookup: CDR1 MNHNS, CDR2 SASEGT. Trimming at V came to 4 bases and at J to 2 bases, leaving 8 bases not matched to a gene.

The chain carries TRBV5-4 and TRBJ2-7; TRBD1 agrees at 8 bases. Germline CDR1 reads SGHNT; CDR2 reads YYREEE (reference sequence). The CDR3 spans 14 residues. V shed 4 bases and J 6 bases; nucleotides not matched to a gene: 9. The CDR3 spells CASSQDRAPREQYF. CDR3 coding DNA: TGTGCCAGCAGCCAGGACAGGGCCCCCCGCGAGCAGTACTTC. Full variable domain (remainder filled in from reference TRBV5-4 and TRBJ2-7): ETGVTQSPTHLIKTRGQQVTLRCSSQSGHNTVSWYQQALGQGPQFIFQYYREEENGRGNFPPRFSGLQFPNYSSELNVNALELDDSALYLCASSQDRAPREQYFGPGTRLTVT.

DNA for the CDR3: TGTGCCAGCTTGGACAGCCGGAACACTGAAGCTTTCTTT. It encodes CASLDSRNTEAFF. This chain connects TRBV28 to TRBJ1-1, with D perhaps TRBD1 (6 bases). V lost 8 bases to trimming and J lost 1 base, with 11 bases between them. The germline V gene encodes CDR1 MDHEN and CDR2 SYDVKM. The CDR3 length is 13 residues.

This chain joins TRBV7-2 and TRBJ1-4; D unclear. CDR3 length: 13 residues. With 2 bases removed from V and 5 bases from J, the gap between germline ends came to 6 bases. Germline V gives CDR1 SGHTA, CDR2 FQGNSA. In DNA form, the CDR3 reads TGTGCCAGCAGCTTAATGGCCAATGAAAAACTGTTTTTT. This gives the protein CASSLMANEKLFF.

The V gene is TRBV2, the J gene TRBJ1-6, with 9 bases that match TRBD1. This CDR3 contains 15 residues. V was clipped by 4 bases and J by 8 bases; unmatched bases: 6. Germline loops: CDR1 SNHLY, CDR2 FYNNEI. The CDR3 reads CASSADRGFDSPLHF. In DNA, the CDR3 is TGTGCCAGCAGTGCGGACAGGGGATTTGATTCACCCCTCCACTTT.

The gene calls are TRBV5-4 and TRBJ1-1; 7 nucleotides line up with TRBD1. There are 14 residues in the CDR3. Germline loops: CDR1 SGHNT, CDR2 YYREEE (reference sequence). The trim removed 4 bases at V and 3 bases at J, leaving 6 bases unmatched. CDR3 amino acids: CASSQGGRYTEAFF. In nucleotides, the CDR3 is TGTGCCAGCAGCCAAGGGGGCAGGTACACTGAAGCTTTCTTT.

This rearrangement joins TRBV11-2 to TRBJ1-1; D is possibly TRBD1 (5 bases). CDR1 SGHAT and CDR2 FQNNGV come from the germline V gene. CDR3 length: 13 residues. V lost 1 base to trimming and J lost 8 bases, with 11 bases between them. CDR3: CASSLGGLVEAFF. Written as DNA, the CDR3 is TGTGCCAGCAGCTTAGGGGGACTCGTCGAAGCTTTCTTT.

The rearrangement links TRBV11-2 to TRBJ2-6; 10 bases align to TRBD1. CDR3 size: 19 residues. With V trimmed by 4 bases and J by 2 bases, 11 bases remained unmatched. CDR1 is SGHAT, CDR2 FQNNGV, per germline. CDR3 sequence reads: CASSSLTGGDFAGANVLTF. CDR3 bases: TGTGCCAGCAGCTCACTGACAGGGGGCGACTTCGCTGGGGCCAACGTCCTGACTTTC.

The chain combines TRBV3-1 (or the pseudogene TRBV3-2) with TRBJ2-3, with TRBD2 identical over 12 bases. The CDR3 spans 16 residues. With V trimmed by 4 bases and J by 1 base, 3 bases remained unmatched. Germline CDR1 and CDR2: LGHDT and YNNKEL (reference sequence). For the CDR3, the DNA is TGTGCCAGCAGCCCATGGACTAGCGGGGGCACAGATACGCAGTATTTT. Translated, it gives CASSPWTSGGTDTQYF.

The chain uses TRBV6-5 and TRBJ1-5; TRBD1 agrees at 9 bases. J lost 4 bases, V lost 8 bases, and 3 bases had no gene match. Germline V gene sequence: CDR1 MNHEY, CDR2 SVGAGI. The CDR3 covers 13 residues. CDR3 nucleotide sequence: TGTGCCAGCGGACAGGGGTGGAATCAGCCCCAGCATTTT. It translates to CASGQGWNQPQHF.

This CDR3 is CASSLTFGSGGADTGELFF. The CDR3 DNA reads as TGCGCCAGCAGCTTAACGTTCGGTAGCGGGGGGGCCGACACCGGGGAGCTGTTTTTT. V usage is TRBV5-1 and J usage is TRBJ2-2, with 11 positions matching TRBD2. The junction had 12 bases not matched to a gene; V was cut back by 2 bases and J by 3 bases. Looked up from germline, CDR1 is SGHRS and CDR2 is YFSETQ. The CDR3 is 19 amino acids.

The chain is built from TRBV3-1 (or the pseudogene TRBV3-2) and TRBJ1-3; D remains unclear. This CDR3 contains 17 residues. The V gene lost 4 bases and the J gene lost 0 bases, with 16 bases spanning the gap. The germline V gene has CDR1 LGHDT and CDR2 YNNKEL (reference sequence). The CDR3 region is CASSRGPEGSSGNTIYF. The CDR3 DNA follows: TGTGCCAGCAGCCGCGGCCCGGAAGGGAGCTCTGGAAACACCATATATTTT.

The chain links TRBV2 to TRBJ2-1; D possibly corresponds to TRBD1 (6 bases). This CDR3 region has 14 residues. Germline values: CDR1 SNHLY, CDR2 FYNNEI. V shed 4 bases and J shed 4 bases, with 11 bases lying between them. In DNA form, the CDR3 reads TGTGCCAGCAGTGTTGACAGGAGATACAATGAGCAGTTCTTC. It yields the protein CASSVDRRYNEQFF.

The CDR3 DNA follows: TGTGCCAGCAGTGGGGGCAGGGGGGTACTGGGCACTGAAGCTTTCTTT. Its protein is CASSGGRGVLGTEAFF. The rearrangement links TRBV6-1 to TRBJ1-1; 7 nucleotides agree with TRBD1. Germline values: CDR1 MNHNS, CDR2 SASEGT. This CDR3 has 16 amino acids. V trimming: 4 bases; J trimming: 4 bases; junction bases outside the gene matches: 12.

This chain links TRBV2 with TRBJ1-1; tentatively, D is TRBD1 (6 bases). Germline-derived CDR1 and CDR2 are SNHLY and FYNNEI. Trimming shortened V by 7 bases and J by 2 bases, and 20 bases separated the two germline ends. CDR3 length equals 16 residues. As DNA, the CDR3 is TGTGCCAGCACCCTACGGGGTCAGGGGCTAAACACTGAAGCTTTCTTT. It encodes CASTLRGQGLNTEAFF.